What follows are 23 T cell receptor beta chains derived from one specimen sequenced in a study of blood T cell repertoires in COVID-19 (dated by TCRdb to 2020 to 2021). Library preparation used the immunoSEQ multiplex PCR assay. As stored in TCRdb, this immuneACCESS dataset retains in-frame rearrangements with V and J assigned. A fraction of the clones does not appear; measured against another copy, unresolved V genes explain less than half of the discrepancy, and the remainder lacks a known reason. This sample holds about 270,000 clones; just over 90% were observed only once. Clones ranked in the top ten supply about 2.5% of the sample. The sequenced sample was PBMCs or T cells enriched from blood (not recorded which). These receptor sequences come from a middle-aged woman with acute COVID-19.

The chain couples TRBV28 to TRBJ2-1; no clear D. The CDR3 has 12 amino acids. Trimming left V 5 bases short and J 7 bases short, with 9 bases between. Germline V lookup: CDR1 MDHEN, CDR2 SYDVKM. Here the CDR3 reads CASSKPPNEQFF. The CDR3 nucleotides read TGTGCCAGCAGTAAGCCCCCGAATGAGCAGTTCTTC.

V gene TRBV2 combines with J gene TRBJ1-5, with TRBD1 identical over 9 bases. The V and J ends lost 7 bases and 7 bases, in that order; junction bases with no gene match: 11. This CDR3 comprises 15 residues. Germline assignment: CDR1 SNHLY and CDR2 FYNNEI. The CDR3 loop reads CASIGGQGDRQPQHF. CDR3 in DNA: TGTGCCAGCATCGGGGGACAGGGAGATAGGCAGCCCCAGCATTTT.

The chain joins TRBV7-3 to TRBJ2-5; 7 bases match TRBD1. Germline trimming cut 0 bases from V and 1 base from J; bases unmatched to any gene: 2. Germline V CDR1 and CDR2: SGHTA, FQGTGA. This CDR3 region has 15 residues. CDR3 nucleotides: TGTGCCAGCAGCTTAACGGGGACAGTCCAAGAGACCCAGTACTTC. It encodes CASSLTGTVQETQYF.

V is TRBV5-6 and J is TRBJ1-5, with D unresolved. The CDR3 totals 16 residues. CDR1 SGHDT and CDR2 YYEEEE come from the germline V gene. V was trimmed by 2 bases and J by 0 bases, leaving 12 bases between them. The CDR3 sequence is CASSFAGKNSNQPQHF. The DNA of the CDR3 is TGTGCCAGCAGCTTTGCCGGTAAGAATAGCAATCAGCCCCAGCATTTT.

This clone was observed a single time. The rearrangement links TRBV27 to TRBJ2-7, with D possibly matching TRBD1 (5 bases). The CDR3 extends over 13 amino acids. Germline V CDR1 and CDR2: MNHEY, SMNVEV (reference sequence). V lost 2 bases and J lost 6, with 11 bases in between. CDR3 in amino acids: CASSLAGSREQYF. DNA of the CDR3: TGTGCCAGCAGTTTAGCAGGGTCCCGCGAGCAGTACTTC.

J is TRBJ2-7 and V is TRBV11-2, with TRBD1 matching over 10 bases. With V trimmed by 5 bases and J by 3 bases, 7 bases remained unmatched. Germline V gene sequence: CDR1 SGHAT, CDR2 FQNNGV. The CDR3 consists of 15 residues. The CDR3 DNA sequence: TGTGCCAGCAGCACCGGACAGGGGGAGATCTACGAGCAGTACTTC. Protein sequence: CASSTGQGEIYEQYF.

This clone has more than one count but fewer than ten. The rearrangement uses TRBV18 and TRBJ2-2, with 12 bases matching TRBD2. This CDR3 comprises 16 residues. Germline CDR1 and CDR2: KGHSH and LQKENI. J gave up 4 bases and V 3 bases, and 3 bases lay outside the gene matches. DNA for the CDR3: TGTGCCAGCTCACCCGGACTAGCGGGAACCACCGGGGAGCTGTTTTTT. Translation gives CASSPGLAGTTGELFF.

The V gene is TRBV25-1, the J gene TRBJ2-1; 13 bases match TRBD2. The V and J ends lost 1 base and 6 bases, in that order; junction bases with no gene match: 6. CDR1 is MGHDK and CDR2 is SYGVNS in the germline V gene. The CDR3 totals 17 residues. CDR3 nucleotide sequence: TGTGCCAGCAGTGAATTTAGGACTAGCGGGGGAACCAATGAGCAGTTCTTC. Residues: CASSEFRTSGGTNEQFF.

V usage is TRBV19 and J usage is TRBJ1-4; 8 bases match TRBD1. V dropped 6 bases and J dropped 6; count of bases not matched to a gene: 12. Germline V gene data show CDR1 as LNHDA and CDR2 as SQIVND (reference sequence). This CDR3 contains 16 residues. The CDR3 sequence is CASRDRVQLGYEKLFF. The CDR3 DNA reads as TGTGCCAGTAGGGACAGGGTCCAATTGGGGTATGAAAAACTGTTTTTT. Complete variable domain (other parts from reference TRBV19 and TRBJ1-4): DGGITQSPKYLFRKEGQNVTLSCEQNLNHDAMYWYRQDPGQGLRLIYYSQIVNDFQKGDIAEGYSVSREKKESFPLTVTSAQKNPTAFYLCASRDRVQLGYEKLFFGSGTQLSVL.

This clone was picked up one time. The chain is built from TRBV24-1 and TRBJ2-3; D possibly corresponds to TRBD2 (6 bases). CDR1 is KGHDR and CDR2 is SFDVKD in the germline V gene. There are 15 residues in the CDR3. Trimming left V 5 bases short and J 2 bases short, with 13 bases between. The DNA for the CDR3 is TGTGCCACCAGTGCAACTAGCCCTCCCACAGATACGCAGTATTTT. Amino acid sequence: CATSATSPPTDTQYF.

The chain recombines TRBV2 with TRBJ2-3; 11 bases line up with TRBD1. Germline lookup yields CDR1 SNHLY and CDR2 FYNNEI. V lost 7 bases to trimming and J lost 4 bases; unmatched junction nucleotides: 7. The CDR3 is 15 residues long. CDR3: CASTSGTGGSDTQYF. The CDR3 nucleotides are TGTGCCAGCACATCCGGGACAGGGGGTTCAGATACGCAGTATTTT.

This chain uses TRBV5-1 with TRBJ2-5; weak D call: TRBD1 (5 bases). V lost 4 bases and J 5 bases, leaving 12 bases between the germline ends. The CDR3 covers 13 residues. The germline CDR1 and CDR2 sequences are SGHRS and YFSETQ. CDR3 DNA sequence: TGCGCCAGCAGCCCTACAGGAGCCGAGACCCAGTACTTC. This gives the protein CASSPTGAETQYF.

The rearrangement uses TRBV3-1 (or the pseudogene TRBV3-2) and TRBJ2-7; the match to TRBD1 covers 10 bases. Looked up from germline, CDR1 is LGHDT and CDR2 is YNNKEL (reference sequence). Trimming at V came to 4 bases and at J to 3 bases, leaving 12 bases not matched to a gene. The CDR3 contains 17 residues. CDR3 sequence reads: CASSPYGQGTGDYEQYF. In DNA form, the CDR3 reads TGTGCCAGCAGCCCCTATGGACAGGGGACAGGGGACTACGAGCAGTACTTC.

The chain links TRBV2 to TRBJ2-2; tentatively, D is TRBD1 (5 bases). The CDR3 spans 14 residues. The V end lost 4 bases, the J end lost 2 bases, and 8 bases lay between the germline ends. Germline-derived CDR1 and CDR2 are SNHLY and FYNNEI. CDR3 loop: CASSVQGNTGELFF. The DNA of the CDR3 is TGTGCCAGCAGTGTCCAGGGAAACACCGGGGAGCTGTTTTTT.

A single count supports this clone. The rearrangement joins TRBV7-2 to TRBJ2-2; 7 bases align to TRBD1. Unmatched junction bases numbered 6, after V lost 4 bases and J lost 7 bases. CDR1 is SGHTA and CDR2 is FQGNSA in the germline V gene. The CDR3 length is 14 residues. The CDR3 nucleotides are TGTGCCAGCAGCTCGCGACAGGGAATCGGGGAGCTGTTTTTT. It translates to CASSSRQGIGELFF. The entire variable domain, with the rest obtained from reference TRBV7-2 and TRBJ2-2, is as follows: GAGVSQSPSNKVTEKGKDVELRCDPISGHTALYWYRQSLGQGLEFLIYFQGNSAPDKSGLPSDRFSAERTGGSVSTLTIQRTQQEDSAVYLCASSSRQGIGELFFGEGSRLTVL.

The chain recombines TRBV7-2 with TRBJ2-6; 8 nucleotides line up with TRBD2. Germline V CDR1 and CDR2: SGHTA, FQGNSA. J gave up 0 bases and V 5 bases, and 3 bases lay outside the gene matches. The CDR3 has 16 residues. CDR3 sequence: CASSQTSVSGANVLTF. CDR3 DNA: TGTGCCAGCAGCCAGACTAGCGTCTCTGGGGCCAACGTCCTGACTTTC.

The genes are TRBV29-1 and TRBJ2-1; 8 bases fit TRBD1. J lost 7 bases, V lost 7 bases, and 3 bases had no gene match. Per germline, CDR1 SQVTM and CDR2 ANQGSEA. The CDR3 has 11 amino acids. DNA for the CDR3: TGCAGCGGGAACAGGGGGAATGAGCAGTTCTTC. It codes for CSGNRGNEQFF.

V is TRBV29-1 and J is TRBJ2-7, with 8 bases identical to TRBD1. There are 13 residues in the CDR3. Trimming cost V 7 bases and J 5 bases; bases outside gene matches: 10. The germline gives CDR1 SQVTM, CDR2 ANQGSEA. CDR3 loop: CSATDRGSDEQYF. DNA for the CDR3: TGCAGCGCCACCGACAGGGGAAGTGACGAGCAGTACTTC.

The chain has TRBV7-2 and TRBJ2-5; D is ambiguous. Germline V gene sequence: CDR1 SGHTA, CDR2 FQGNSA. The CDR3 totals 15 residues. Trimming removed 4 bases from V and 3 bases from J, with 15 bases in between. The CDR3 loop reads CASSSQTDPKETQYF. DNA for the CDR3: TGTGCCAGCAGCTCACAGACGGATCCGAAAGAGACCCAGTACTTC.

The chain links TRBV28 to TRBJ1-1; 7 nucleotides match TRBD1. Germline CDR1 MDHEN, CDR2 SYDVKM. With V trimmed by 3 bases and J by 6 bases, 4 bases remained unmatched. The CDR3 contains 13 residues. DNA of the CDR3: TGTGCCAGCAGTTTGACAGGGCGGGCTGAAGCTTTCTTT. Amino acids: CASSLTGRAEAFF. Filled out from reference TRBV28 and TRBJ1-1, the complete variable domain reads DVKVTQSSRYLVKRTGEKVFLECVQDMDHENMFWYRQDPGLGLRLIYFSYDVKMKEKGDIPEGYSVSREKKERFSLILESASTNQTSMYLCASSLTGRAEAFFGQGTRLTVV.

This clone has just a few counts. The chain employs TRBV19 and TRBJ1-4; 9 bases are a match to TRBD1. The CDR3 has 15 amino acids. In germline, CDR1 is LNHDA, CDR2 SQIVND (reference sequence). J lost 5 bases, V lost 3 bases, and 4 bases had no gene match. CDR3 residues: CASSIIGTGNEKLFF. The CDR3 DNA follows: TGTGCCAGTAGTATCATCGGGACAGGGAATGAAAAACTGTTTTTT.

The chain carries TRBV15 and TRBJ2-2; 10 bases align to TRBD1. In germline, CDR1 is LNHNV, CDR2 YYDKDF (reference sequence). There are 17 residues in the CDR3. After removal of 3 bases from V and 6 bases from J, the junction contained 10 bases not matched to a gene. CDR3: CATSRGKTGGSAGELFF. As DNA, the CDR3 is TGTGCCACCAGCAGGGGGAAGACAGGGGGCTCCGCCGGGGAGCTGTTTTTT.

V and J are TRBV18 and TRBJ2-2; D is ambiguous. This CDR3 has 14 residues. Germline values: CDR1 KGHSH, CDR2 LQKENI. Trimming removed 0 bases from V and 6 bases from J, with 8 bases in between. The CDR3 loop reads CASSPPKRAGELFF. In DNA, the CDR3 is TGTGCCAGCTCACCACCGAAGCGCGCCGGGGAGCTGTTTTTT.